This entry describes one TCR beta chain. Antigen unknown. The data are from a study of CD8 T cells in Susac syndrome. The CDR3 has 15 residues. V lost 6 bases and J lost 9; bases outside the gene matches: 14. Germline loops: CDR1 MNHEY, CDR2 SMNVEV (reference sequence). High-throughput TCR beta sequencing covered peripheral CD8+ and CD4+ T cells. The multiple sclerosis control group was made up of treatment-naive patients with stable or active relapsing-remitting disease. Study outcomes and limitations: It was acknowledged by the study that relatively few individuals were included in its TCR sequencing and HLA analysis.

Random hexamers were used to reverse transcribe an amount of about 0.45 to 1 ug RNA. immunoSEQ multiplex PCR amplified TCR beta CDR3 across 54 Vbeta, 13 Jbeta. MiXCR was run by TCRdb on the immunoSEQ multiplex PCR reads, yielding one entry per CDR3 protein. The table records about 80,000 distinct CDR3 sequences, 91% of them present only once. Material for sequencing was CD8+ T cells from PBMCs. J is TRBJ2-5 and V is TRBV27; 9 nucleotides agree with TRBD1. The receptor was derived from a human donor with multiple sclerosis. CDR3 coding DNA: TGTGCCAGCAGCCCGTGGCCCCGGGACAGGGTGGCCCAGTACTTC. As protein: CASSPWPRDRVAQYF.